The present entry profiles one T cell receptor (beta chain) with its context. Its cognate antigen is unknown. A much bigger clone sits one base away, suggesting this may be a read error. After constant-region reverse-primer amplification, full-length variable regions underwent semi-nested PCR with Nested Universal Primer A. TCRdb re-derived calls from the 5' RACE reads in MiXCR, one entry per CDR3 protein. Among roughly 23,000 distinct CDR3 sequences listed, about 31% were seen once. Study observations and caveats: The larger-cohort validation was restricted to a single TCR beta V-J rearrangement rather than whole repertoires. In terms of TCR gene usage, tumor memory CD4+ T cells clustered together with blood and lymph node memory CD4+ cells, as well as with lymph node naive CD4+ cells. Tumor-infiltrating Treg TCR alpha and beta sequences overlapped most with tumor naive CD4+ T cells, then blood naive.

The CDR3 sequence is 14 residues long. The germline gives CDR1 KGHDR, CDR2 SFDVKD. The TCR originated in a female donor with breast cancer. The chain recombines TRBV24-1 with TRBJ2-7, with a tentative D call TRBD2 (5 bases). Sequenced material: tumor-infiltrating naive CD4+ T cells sorted from the breast tumor. Sample subset: naive CD4+ T cells, CD4+CD45RA+CD25-. CDR3 sequence: CATSDVKRPYEQCF. DNA for the CDR3: TGTGCCACCAGTGACGTGAAGCGGCCCTACGAGCAGTGCTTC.